What follows are 29 T cell receptor beta chains derived from one specimen sequenced in a study of neurological immune-mediated disorders. TCRdb used MiXCR to reprocess the 5' RACE reads, holding one entry per CDR3 protein. The sample shows some 70,000 distinct CDR3 sequences, around 3.1% of them seen only once. Material for sequencing was PBMCs. These receptor sequences come from a man aged 40-55 years with multiple sclerosis.

This clonotype was detected many times. The rearrangement uses TRBV28 and TRBJ2-7; 9 bases are a match to TRBD2. Germline loops: CDR1 MDHEN, CDR2 SYDVKM. Trimming cost V 6 bases and J 0 bases; bases outside gene matches: 9. CDR3 length: 16 residues. The chain's CDR3 is CASSRLAGSSSYEQYF. In DNA form, the CDR3 reads TGTGCCAGCAGCCGTCTAGCGGGGTCGAGCTCCTACGAGCAGTACTTC.

This clonotype was recorded many times. This chain links TRBV6-5 with TRBJ1-5, with D tentatively TRBD1 (5 bases). V was pared by 0 bases and J by 5 bases, with 11 bases between. Germline V lookup: CDR1 MNHEY, CDR2 SVGAGI. The CDR3 contains 15 residues. CDR3 in DNA: TGTGCCAGCAGTTACTCGGGGCAGCGCGATCAGCCCCAGCATTTT. This translates into CASSYSGQRDQPQHF.

This clonotype was seen ten or more times. The chain has TRBV29-1 and TRBJ2-3, with D perhaps matching TRBD1 (6 bases). The CDR3 spans 15 residues. The ends were cut back, 4 bases at V and 0 bases at J, with 14 bases in the middle. CDR1 and CDR2 from the germline V gene are SQVTM and ANQGSEA. In DNA, the CDR3 is TGCAGCGTTGTGGAGACAGGCTCTAGCACAGATACGCAGTATTTT. This gives the protein CSVVETGSSTDTQYF.

This clonotype was detected many times. The V call is TRBV5-1, the J call TRBJ2-2; 8 bases line up with TRBD1. This CDR3 comprises 15 residues. Germline V lookup: CDR1 SGHRS, CDR2 YFSETQ. J was trimmed by 4 bases and V by 4 bases; bases with no gene match: 6. The CDR3, as DNA: TGCGCCAGCAGCATTCGGACAGGGACCACCGGGGAGCTGTTTTTT. Protein: CASSIRTGTTGELFF. The complete variable domain, with remaining parts taken from reference TRBV5-1 and TRBJ2-2, reads KAGVTQTPRYLIKTRGQQVTLSCSPISGHRSVSWYQQTPGQGLQFLFEYFSETQRNKGNFPGRFSGRQFSNSRSEMNVSTLELGDSALYLCASSIRTGTTGELFFGEGSRLTVL.

Many counts were recorded for this clonotype. The rearrangement links TRBV5-1 to TRBJ1-4; D is unresolved. The germline gives CDR1 SGHRS, CDR2 YFSETQ. Trimming cost V 5 bases and J 0 bases, with 8 bases left between them. This CDR3 region has 14 residues. CDR3 sequence reads: CASRTTSTNEKLFF. CDR3 DNA: TGCGCCAGCAGGACAACGTCAACTAATGAAAAACTGTTTTTT. Looking up the rest from reference TRBV5-1 and TRBJ1-4 gives the full variable domain: KAGVTQTPRYLIKTRGQQVTLSCSPISGHRSVSWYQQTPGQGLQFLFEYFSETQRNKGNFPGRFSGRQFSNSRSEMNVSTLELGDSALYLCASRTTSTNEKLFFGSGTQLSVL.

This clonotype was seen at least ten times. The CDR3 DNA sequence: TGTGCCAGCAGCCCGTTGGGACCTTTCTATGGCTACACCTTC. Protein sequence: CASSPLGPFYGYTF. The chain links TRBV9 to TRBJ1-2, with D possibly TRBD1 on 5 matching bases. Germline V gene sequence: CDR1 SGDLS, CDR2 YYNGEE. The CDR3 is made up of 14 amino acids. V shed 4 bases and J shed 4 bases, with 14 bases lying between them.

The genes are TRBV4-2 and TRBJ2-7, with a weak D call TRBD2 (6 bases). Germline V lookup: CDR1 LGHNA, CDR2 YNFKEQ. The CDR3 runs 13 residues. The V end lost 8 bases, the J end lost 4 bases, and 15 bases lay between the germline ends. Here the CDR3 reads CASQGGAGYEQYF. CDR3 in DNA: TGTGCCAGCCAAGGAGGTGCGGGGTACGAGCAGTACTTC.

This clonotype was counted ten times or more. The chain uses TRBV9 and TRBJ2-2, with a possible D match to TRBD1 (5 bases). The ends were cut back, 3 bases at V and 5 bases at J, with 11 bases in the middle. Germline values: CDR1 SGDLS, CDR2 YYNGEE. There are 14 residues in the CDR3. Here the CDR3 reads CASSGTGETGELFF. In DNA, the CDR3 is TGTGCCAGCAGCGGTACAGGTGAAACCGGGGAGCTGTTTTTT.

This clonotype was seen many times. The gene calls are TRBV7-9 and TRBJ1-2; 7 bases align to TRBD1. Germline lookup yields CDR1 SEHNR and CDR2 FQNEAQ (reference sequence). Trimming at V came to 3 bases and at J to 4 bases, leaving 11 bases not matched to a gene. The CDR3 has 16 amino acids. The CDR3 is CASSLGGAQGTYGYTF. In nucleotides, the CDR3 is TGTGCCAGCAGCTTGGGGGGGGCACAGGGGACCTATGGCTACACCTTC.

The table lists this clonotype with many counts. V usage is TRBV5-1 and J usage is TRBJ1-1; 7 nucleotides align to TRBD1. This CDR3 region has 16 residues. Germline CDR1 is SGHRS and CDR2 is YFSETQ. The J segment lost 1 base and the V segment lost 4 bases, leaving 10 bases of the junction unmatched. Here the CDR3 DNA reads TGCGCCAGCAGCAATGTCCAGGGGGAGGGGAACACTGAAGCTTTCTTT. This sequence encodes CASSNVQGEGNTEAFF.

The rearrangement links TRBV20-1 to TRBJ1-1; weak D call: TRBD1 (6 bases). The CDR3 spans 14 residues. Germline V gene lookup returns CDR1 DFQATT and CDR2 SNEGSKA (reference sequence). Trimming shortened V by 8 bases and J by 1 base, and 17 bases separated the two germline ends. CDR3 protein: CSTIGGRRNTEAFF. CDR3 DNA: TGCAGTACTATTGGGGGGCGCCGGAACACTGAAGCTTTCTTT.

In its sample, this clonotype was seen many times. The chain recombines TRBV5-5 with TRBJ2-7; the D gene is possibly TRBD1 (6 bases). This CDR3 contains 12 residues. Germline CDR1 and CDR2: SGHKS and YYEKEE (reference sequence). The V gene lost 4 bases and the J gene lost 2 bases, with 7 bases spanning the gap. In nucleotides, the CDR3 is TGTGCCAGCAGCCCAGGGGCCTACGAGCAGTACTTC. The encoded protein is CASSPGAYEQYF. Full variable domain (rest looked up from reference TRBV5-5 and TRBJ2-7): DAGVTQSPTHLIKTRGQQVTLRCSPISGHKSVSWYQQVLGQGPQFIFQYYEKEERGRGNFPDRFSARQFPNYSSELNVNALLLGDSALYLCASSPGAYEQYFGPGTRLTVT.

In its sample, this clonotype was seen a few times. J is TRBJ1-6 and V is TRBV5-1; D unresolved. With 3 bases removed from V and 9 bases from J, the gap between germline ends came to 22 bases. The CDR3 extends over 17 amino acids. Germline lookup yields CDR1 SGHRS and CDR2 YFSETQ. The CDR3 is CASSSGPAWENGSPLHF. CDR3 DNA: TGCGCCAGCAGCTCTGGGCCCGCCTGGGAAAATGGTTCACCCCTCCACTTT.

This clonotype came up many times. The chain recombines TRBV29-1 with TRBJ2-2; unclear D gene. Germline V CDR1 and CDR2: SQVTM, ANQGSEA. Trimming removed 0 bases at V and 7 bases at J, with 3 bases between. There are 11 residues in the CDR3. The CDR3 is CSVEEDGELFF. DNA for the CDR3: TGCAGCGTTGAAGAAGACGGGGAGCTGTTTTTT.

In this sample, this clonotype turned up many times. This rearrangement joins TRBV19 to TRBJ1-3; unclear D gene. The germline V gene has CDR1 LNHDA and CDR2 SQIVND (reference sequence). V lost 5 bases, J lost 2 bases, and 13 bases lay in between. The CDR3 spans 15 residues. The CDR3, as DNA: TGTGCCAGTAGTGTCGCGGGTTTCGCTGGAAACACCATATATTTT. This translates into CASSVAGFAGNTIYF.

This clonotype was seen ten or more times. The chain employs TRBV12-3 or TRBV12-4 and TRBJ2-1; D remains ambiguous. The CDR3 consists of 13 residues. The V end lost 8 bases, the J end lost 5 bases, and 13 bases lay between the germline ends. The CDR3 nucleotides read TGTGCCAGCGGGTCCCCCTTCCACAATGAGCAGTTCTTC. Translating it yields CASGSPFHNEQFF.

This clonotype was counted many times. The chain couples TRBV5-8 to TRBJ2-7; D is ambiguous. The germline V gene has CDR1 SGHTS and CDR2 YDEGEE. The CDR3 consists of 15 residues. The V gene lost 7 bases and the J gene lost 8 bases, with 25 bases spanning the gap. The CDR3 DNA is TGTGCCAGCGGTTTAGGCCTCTCCGCCCTTCAACAGCAGTACTTC. It specifies CASGLGLSALQQQYF.

This clonotype was picked up many times. V and J are TRBV20-1 and TRBJ1-5, with 7 bases fitting TRBD1. With V trimmed by 6 bases and J by 1 base, 6 bases remained unmatched. CDR1 and CDR2 from the germline V gene are DFQATT and SNEGSKA (reference sequence). CDR3 size: 14 residues. CDR3 sequence: CSAGRQGSNQPQHF. The DNA for the CDR3 is TGCAGTGCAGGCAGACAGGGAAGCAATCAGCCCCAGCATTTT.

In its sample, this clonotype was seen many times. The chain carries TRBV7-9 and TRBJ1-4; tentative D call: TRBD1 (5 bases). The CDR3 sequence is 13 residues long. Germline V lookup: CDR1 SEHNR, CDR2 FQNEAQ (reference sequence). Trimming removed 3 bases from V and 10 bases from J, with 12 bases in between. CDR3 region: CASSLGDSGKLFF. The CDR3, as DNA: TGTGCCAGCAGCTTGGGGGATTCAGGAAAACTGTTTTTT.

This clonotype was seen repeatedly, ten times or more. V gene TRBV20-1 combines with J gene TRBJ1-2; TRBD1 is a possible D gene (5 bases). Per the germline V gene, CDR1 is DFQATT and CDR2 is SNEGSKA (reference sequence). V was trimmed by 4 bases and J by 4 bases, leaving 7 bases between them. The CDR3 sequence is 11 residues long. CDR3 residues: CSATGSYGYTF. DNA for the CDR3: TGCAGTGCTACAGGGAGCTATGGCTACACCTTC.

This clonotype was found many times. This chain connects TRBV2 to TRBJ2-2; 7 bases line up with TRBD1. The length of the CDR3 is 14 residues. V trimming: 6 bases; J trimming: 3 bases; junction bases outside the gene matches: 4. CDR1 is SNHLY and CDR2 is FYNNEI in the germline V gene. CDR3 sequence reads: CASRTGVDTGELFF. The CDR3 region has the DNA TGTGCCAGCAGAACAGGGGTGGACACCGGGGAGCTGTTTTTT.

This clonotype was seen repeatedly, ten times or more. The V and J genes are TRBV20-1 and TRBJ1-2; 8 bases line up with TRBD1. Germline V gene sequence: CDR1 DFQATT, CDR2 SNEGSKA (reference sequence). The CDR3 runs to 13 residues. V trimming: 2 bases; J trimming: 8 bases; junction bases outside the gene matches: 7. CDR3 protein: CSARPDRDEGYTF. The CDR3 bases are TGCAGTGCTAGACCGGACAGGGACGAAGGCTACACCTTC.

The sample holds many counts of this clonotype. V and J are TRBV5-6 and TRBJ2-1, with 9 bases that match TRBD1. Germline loops: CDR1 SGHDT, CDR2 YYEEEE. V lost 2 bases and J lost 4; bases outside the gene matches: 7. This CDR3 region has 16 residues. The CDR3 DNA reads TGTGCCAGCAGCTTACCGGGACAGGGCAAATACAATGAGCAGTTCTTC. Translating gives CASSLPGQGKYNEQFF.

This clonotype was detected many times. V and J are TRBV5-1 and TRBJ2-7; the D gene is possibly TRBD2 (5 bases). The CDR3 runs to 12 residues. In germline, CDR1 is SGHRS, CDR2 YFSETQ. Deletions cut 3 bases from V and 2 bases from J, with 6 bases between. CDR3 amino acids: CASSSGTYEQYF. CDR3 nucleotides: TGCGCCAGCAGCTCGGGGACCTACGAGCAGTACTTC.

This clonotype showed up many times. This CDR3 is CASSHSTATNYGYTF. In DNA, the CDR3 is TGTGCCAGCAGTCACTCGACAGCTACTAACTATGGCTACACCTTC. The V gene is TRBV12-3 or TRBV12-4, the J gene TRBJ1-2; D may be TRBD1 (5 bases). Trimming took 5 bases from V and 0 from J, leaving 13 bases between them. The CDR3 is made up of 15 amino acids.

This clonotype was seen many times. The DNA of the CDR3 is TGTGCCAGCAGCCCCAGACAGCTACAAGAGACCCAGTACTTC. Residues: CASSPRQLQETQYF. The J gene is TRBJ2-5, the V gene TRBV9; tentatively, D is TRBD1 (5 bases). This CDR3 comprises 14 residues. The germline CDR1 and CDR2 sequences are SGDLS and YYNGEE. Trimming pared 4 bases from V and 2 bases from J, leaving 12 bases between.

This clonotype was observed at least ten times. This chain links TRBV20-1 with TRBJ1-4; D is undetermined. Germline-derived CDR1 and CDR2 are DFQATT and SNEGSKA (reference sequence). The length of the CDR3 is 13 residues. The germline V and J ends were trimmed by 0 bases and 3 bases, with 5 bases remaining between them. The chain's CDR3 is CSAREGPNEKLFF. The CDR3 DNA reads as TGCAGTGCTAGAGAAGGACCTAATGAAAAACTGTTTTTT.

This clonotype was picked up many times. The chain carries TRBV7-8 and TRBJ1-1; D is possibly TRBD1 (6 bases). CDR1 and CDR2 (germline): SGHVS, FQNEAQ. V lost 0 bases and J 3 bases, leaving 14 bases between the germline ends. This CDR3 region has 16 residues. The CDR3 is CASSLARARGHTEAFF. CDR3 nucleotides: TGTGCCAGCAGCTTAGCTAGGGCCAGGGGCCACACTGAAGCTTTCTTT.

By sample share, this clonotype is medium-sized. The V and J genes are TRBV5-1 and TRBJ2-5; D remains ambiguous. The CDR3 has 14 amino acids. The V gene lost 0 bases and the J gene lost 4 bases, with 10 bases spanning the gap. CDR1 is SGHRS, CDR2 YFSETQ, per germline. The CDR3 bases are TGCGCCAGCAGCTTGGCCAGTCCCCGAGAGACCCAGTACTTC. Encoded protein: CASSLASPRETQYF.